This T cell receptor beta chain was captured in a study of cytomegalovirus exposure and HLA in healthy donors. The PCR had 60 Vbeta and 13 Jbeta primers. Sequenced by immunoSEQ multiplex PCR; TCRdb stores in-frame clones only, minus some. The sample lists 50,000 to 70,000 clones, around 81% occurring once. The CDR3 spans 13 residues. V lost 4 bases and J lost 4, with 11 bases in between. From germline, CDR1 is SGHRS and CDR2 YFSETQ. This receptor was taken from a male donor in good health and CMV-seronegative. The rearrangement joins TRBV5-1 to TRBJ1-2; D call uncertain. Sequencing input: PBMCs. The CDR3 bases are TGCGCCAGCAGCCCCGGGGAGGGCTATGGCTACACCTTC. Amino acid sequence: CASSPGEGYGYTF.